This T cell receptor (beta chain) is from a study of shared clonotypes between healthy human individuals. In the study overall: CD4 naive and memory got three plates each, CD8 naive two, CD8 memory one.

Findings and limits, study-wide: Memory subsets generally showed lower estimated richness than naive subsets. Inspection by rarefaction showed sorted-subset sequencing to be incomplete despite large depth.

Points on this clone: What it recognizes is unknown.

Source study methods: For the immunoSEQ data, sequences were junction-only without quality scores, so filtering differed. Clones were sequenced by immunoSEQ multiplex PCR, and TCRdb holds only the in-frame ones, with some missing. That table supplies the V and J calls and clone size; D and trimming were determined from the DNA. Seen here are about 2.4 million clones, 80% to 95% observed once, and the top ten hold approximately 0.37%. Germline CDR1 SGHNT, CDR2 YYREEE (reference sequence). V gave up 4 bases and J gave up 0 bases; unmatched junction bases: 15. The CDR3 is made up of 19 amino acids. The sequenced sample was naive CD4+ T cells from PBMCs. Subset given: CD45RA+ positively selected. The source is a man in his late teens or twenties in good health. Some clones in this sample may be carry-over from other donors' samples. This chain uses TRBV5-4 with TRBJ2-3, with 9 bases lining up with TRBD2. The CDR3 DNA is TGTGCCAGCAGCCGCATCACTAGCGGGTCTTGGGAAAGCACAGATACGCAGTATTTT. It yields the protein CASSRITSGSWESTDTQYF.